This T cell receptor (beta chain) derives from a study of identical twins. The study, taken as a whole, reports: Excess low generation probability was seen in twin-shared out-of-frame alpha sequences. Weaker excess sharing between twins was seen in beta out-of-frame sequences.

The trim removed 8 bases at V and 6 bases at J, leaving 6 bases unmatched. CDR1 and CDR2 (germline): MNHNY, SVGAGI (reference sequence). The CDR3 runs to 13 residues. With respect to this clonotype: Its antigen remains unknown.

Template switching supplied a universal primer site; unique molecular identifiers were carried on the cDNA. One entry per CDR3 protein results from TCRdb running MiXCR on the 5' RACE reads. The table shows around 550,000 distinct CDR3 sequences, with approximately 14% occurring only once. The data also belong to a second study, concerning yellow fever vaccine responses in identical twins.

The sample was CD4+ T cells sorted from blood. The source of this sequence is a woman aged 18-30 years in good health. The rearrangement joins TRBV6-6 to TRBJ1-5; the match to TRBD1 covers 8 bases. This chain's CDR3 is CASLQGAGQPQHF. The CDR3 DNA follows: TGTGCCAGCCTTCAGGGGGCCGGTCAGCCCCAGCATTTT.